This section outlines one TCR beta chain sequence together with its context. Germline CDR1 reads SGHDN; CDR2 reads FVKESK. CDR3 size: 21 residues. The V end was cut by 1 base, the J end by 4 bases, with 31 bases between. Produced via immunoSEQ multiplex PCR; TCRdb's table is partial and in-frame only. The sample records around 14,000 clones, 30% to 35% being singletons. This sample is part of a study of graft-versus-host responses after intestinal transplantation. Overall study findings and caveats: In recipient marrow, GvH clones were found, and some appeared first in ileum or blood.

The genes are TRBV14 and TRBJ1-1, with D maybe TRBD1 (5 bases). This TCR came from a human patient who received an intestinal transplant. The sample in question was alloreactive CD4+ T cells from a mixed lymphocyte reaction culture, obtained before intestinal transplant. The subset denotes: CFSE-low proliferating T cells sorted from approximately 6-day pre-transplant mixed lymphocyte reaction (GvH or HvG direction). CDR3 residues: CASSQVFGTGRPTVFGTEAFF. CDR3 DNA sequence: TGTGCCAGCAGCCAAGTTTTCGGGACGGGTCGACCAACTGTGTTTGGCACTGAAGCTTTCTTT.